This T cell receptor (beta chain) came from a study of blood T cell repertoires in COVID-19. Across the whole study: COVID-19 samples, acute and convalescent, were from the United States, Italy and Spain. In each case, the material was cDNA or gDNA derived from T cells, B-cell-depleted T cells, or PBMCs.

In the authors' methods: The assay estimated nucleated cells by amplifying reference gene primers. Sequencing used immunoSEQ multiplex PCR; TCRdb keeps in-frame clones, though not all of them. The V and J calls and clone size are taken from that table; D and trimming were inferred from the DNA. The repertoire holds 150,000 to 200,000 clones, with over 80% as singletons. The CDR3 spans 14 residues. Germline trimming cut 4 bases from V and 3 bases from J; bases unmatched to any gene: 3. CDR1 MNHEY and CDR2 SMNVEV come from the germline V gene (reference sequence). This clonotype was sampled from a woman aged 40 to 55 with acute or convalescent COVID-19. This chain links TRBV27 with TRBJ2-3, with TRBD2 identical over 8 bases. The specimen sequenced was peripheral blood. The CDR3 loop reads CASSSASGTDTQYF. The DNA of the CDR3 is TGTGCCAGCAGTTCGGCTAGCGGGACAGATACGCAGTATTTT.